The 14 T cell receptor beta chains listed next were all sequenced from one sample in a study of control samples from healthy donors and cancer patients. Libraries were prepared by immunoSEQ multiplex PCR; TCRdb keeps only in-frame clonotypes and omits some of them. The repertoire holds about 120,000 clones, around nine tenths seen once, with 9.5% to 13% in the top ten. Sequencing used blood. These receptors were taken from a man aged 25-45 years in good health.

The genes are TRBV7-9 and TRBJ1-2; D gene unclear. Germline V gives CDR1 SEHNR, CDR2 FQNEAQ (reference sequence). V gave up 1 base and J gave up 7 bases, with 13 bases separating them. The CDR3 consists of 14 residues. The CDR3 nucleotides read TGTGCCAGCAGCTTAGACCTACTGGATGTTGGCTACACCTTC. This translates into CASSLDLLDVGYTF. Looking up the rest from reference TRBV7-9 and TRBJ1-2 gives the full variable domain: DTGVSQNPRHKITKRGQNVTFRCDPISEHNRLYWYRQTLGQGPEFLTYFQNEAQLEKSRLLSDRFSAERPKGSFSTLEIQRTEQGDSAMYLCASSLDLLDVGYTFGSGTRLTVV.

This clone has more than one count but fewer than ten. This chain links TRBV3-1 (or the pseudogene TRBV3-2) with TRBJ1-3; no reliable D call. The germline gives CDR1 LGHDT, CDR2 YNNKEL (reference sequence). The CDR3 is 12 residues long. V was pared by 1 base and J by 6 bases, with 4 bases between. CDR3 sequence (DNA): TGTGCCAGCAGCCAAGCCAAAAACACCATATATTTT. Protein product: CASSQAKNTIYF.

The chain is built from TRBV30 and TRBJ1-1; no clear D gene. Germline V lookup: CDR1 GTSNPN, CDR2 SVGIG (reference sequence). This CDR3 contains 12 residues. Trimming pared 3 bases from V and 1 base from J, leaving 6 bases between. CDR3 in amino acids: CAWRAGNTEAFF. Written as DNA, the CDR3 is TGTGCCTGGAGGGCCGGGAACACTGAAGCTTTCTTT.

The chain is built from TRBV3-1 (or the pseudogene TRBV3-2) and TRBJ1-4; D possibly corresponds to TRBD1 (6 bases). The ends were cut back, 5 bases at V and 7 bases at J, with 14 bases in the middle. This CDR3 has 14 amino acids. The germline V gene has CDR1 LGHDT and CDR2 YNNKEL (reference sequence). CDR3: CASSNRAGSEKLFF. DNA for the CDR3: TGTGCCAGCAGCAACAGGGCAGGGAGTGAAAAACTGTTTTTT.

V usage is TRBV27 and J usage is TRBJ2-1; TRBD1 aligns across 10 bases. Unmatched junction bases numbered 9, after V lost 5 bases and J lost 5 bases. The germline gives CDR1 MNHEY, CDR2 SMNVEV (reference sequence). The CDR3 totals 16 residues. The CDR3 region has the DNA TGTGCCAGCAGTCTCCCGGACAGGGGGTTGAACAATGAGCAGTTCTTC. Translated: CASSLPDRGLNNEQFF.

The rearrangement uses TRBV19 and TRBJ1-3; D is ambiguous. Trimming removed 3 bases at V and 2 bases at J, with 17 bases between. The CDR3 covers 17 residues. The V gene's germline CDR1 is LNHDA and CDR2 SQIVND (reference sequence). The CDR3 reads CASSIIAGSAAGNTIYF. In DNA form, the CDR3 reads TGTGCCAGTAGTATTATAGCGGGCTCTGCTGCTGGAAACACCATATATTTT.

The rearrangement links TRBV30 to TRBJ2-7, with 7 bases matching TRBD1. J gave up 10 bases and V 1 base, and 4 bases lay outside the gene matches. CDR3 length: 11 residues. Germline values: CDR1 GTSNPN, CDR2 SVGIG (reference sequence). The CDR3 DNA reads as TGTGCCTGGAGTGAGACAGGGCAACAGTACGTC. Encoded protein: CAWSETGQQYV.

The chain has TRBV6-2 or TRBV6-3 and TRBJ2-2; a weak D match, TRBD1 (6 bases). This CDR3 comprises 18 residues. Trimming stripped 6 bases from V and 5 bases from J, with 25 bases between. In germline, CDR1 is MNHEY, CDR2 SVGEGT. CDR3 protein: CASSPYTGSVLGTGELFF. The CDR3 DNA reads as TGTGCCAGCAGCCCCTACACAGGGTCGGTCTTAGGGACCGGGGAGCTGTTTTTT.

The gene calls are TRBV11-3 and TRBJ2-1; TRBD1 might be the D (5 bases). Germline lookup yields CDR1 SGHNT and CDR2 YENEEA. This CDR3 has 12 residues. The V end lost 5 bases, the J end lost 9 bases, and 11 bases lay between the germline ends. The CDR3, as DNA: TGTGCCAGCAGCAAAGGGGCGGCTGAGCAGTTCTTC. It encodes CASSKGAAEQFF.

V and J are TRBV23-1 and TRBJ2-5, with D tentatively TRBD1 (6 bases). TRBV23-1 is labeled an ORF, and its function is uncertain. The V and J ends lost 3 bases and 5 bases respectively, with 16 bases between them. The CDR3 has 15 residues. The CDR3 DNA reads as TGCGCCAGCAGTCACCCGGACAGCCGGGCGGAGACCCAGTACTTC. This sequence encodes CASSHPDSRAETQYF.

This clone was observed a handful of times. The chain carries TRBV2 and TRBJ1-5; no clear D. CDR1 is SNHLY and CDR2 is FYNNEI in the germline V gene. The CDR3 is 14 amino acids. Trimming removed 6 bases at V and 2 bases at J, with 11 bases between. CDR3 DNA: TGTGCCAGCAGCCCGAGGGTAGGCAATCAGCCCCAGCATTTT. Its protein is CASSPRVGNQPQHF.

The gene calls are TRBV3-1 (or the pseudogene TRBV3-2) and TRBJ1-3; no reliable D call. V was cut by 1 base and J by 2 bases, with 9 bases left in between. This CDR3 comprises 15 residues. CDR1 is LGHDT and CDR2 is YNNKEL in the germline V gene (reference sequence). The CDR3, as DNA: TGTGCCAGCAGCCAAGCAACCTTTACTGGAAACACCATATATTTT. This codes for CASSQATFTGNTIYF.

The genes are TRBV5-8 and TRBJ2-7, with D hard to call. The CDR3 consists of 10 residues. V lost 2 bases and J lost 12, with 9 bases in between. Germline assignment: CDR1 SGHTS and CDR2 YDEGEE. CDR3 residues: CASSLFFPYF. The CDR3 DNA reads as TGTGCCAGCAGCTTATTCTTTCCGTACTTC.

The genes are TRBV7-9 and TRBJ1-1, with D possibly TRBD1 on 6 matching bases. Deletions cut 1 base from V and 0 bases from J, with 12 bases between. CDR1 is SEHNR and CDR2 is FQNEAQ in the germline V gene (reference sequence). The CDR3 extends over 16 amino acids. CDR3 nucleotides: TGTGCCAGCAGCTTAGGGACAGCCCCAATGAACACTGAAGCTTTCTTT. As protein: CASSLGTAPMNTEAFF.